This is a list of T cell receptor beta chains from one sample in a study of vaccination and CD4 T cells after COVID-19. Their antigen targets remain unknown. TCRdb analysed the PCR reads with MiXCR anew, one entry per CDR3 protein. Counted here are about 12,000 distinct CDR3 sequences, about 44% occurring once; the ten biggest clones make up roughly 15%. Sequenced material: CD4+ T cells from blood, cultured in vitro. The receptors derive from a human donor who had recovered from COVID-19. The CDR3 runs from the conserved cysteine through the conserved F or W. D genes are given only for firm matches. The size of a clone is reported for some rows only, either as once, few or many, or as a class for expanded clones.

CDR3: CASSKSRTQGNQPQHF
DNA: TGTGCCAGCAGTAAGTCCCGCACACAGGGAAATCAGCCCCAGCATTTT
J: TRBJ1-5
D: -
V: TRBV11-2
size: once

CDR3: CASSLSVGELFF
DNA: TGTGCCAGCAGTTTATCGGTCGGGGAGCTGTTTTTT
J: TRBJ2-2
D: -
V: TRBV28
size: few

CDR3: CASSPRLAGAEQYF
DNA: TGTGCCAGCAGCCCCAGACTAGCGGGAGCCGAGCAGTACTTC
J: TRBJ2-7
D: TRBD2
V: TRBV27
size: -

CDR3: CASSFRTGVHTDTQYF
DNA: TGTGCCAGCAGTTTCCGAACGGGAGTCCACACAGATACGCAGTATTTT
J: TRBJ2-3
D: -
V: TRBV6-5
size: -

CDR3: CASKTGNMNTEAFF
DNA: TGTGCCAGCAAGACAGGGAACATGAACACTGAAGCTTTCTTT
J: TRBJ1-1
D: TRBD1
V: TRBV6-2/TRBV6-3
size: few

CDR3: CATSRGADYGYTF
DNA: TGTGCCACCAGCAGAGGGGCGGACTATGGCTACACCTTC
J: TRBJ1-2
D: -
V: TRBV15
size: few

CDR3: CASSLVGGITDTQYF
DNA: TGTGCCAGCAGCTTAGTGGGGGGCATCACAGATACGCAGTATTTT
J: TRBJ2-3
D: -
V: TRBV7-8
size: -

CDR3: CSAREDRGYQPQHF
DNA: TGCAGTGCTAGAGAGGACAGGGGTTATCAGCCCCAGCATTTT
J: TRBJ1-5
D: TRBD1
V: TRBV20-1
size: -

CDR3: CSARVAGQNQPQHF
DNA: TGCAGTGCTAGAGTTGCAGGGCAAAATCAGCCCCAGCATTTT
J: TRBJ1-5
D: -
V: TRBV20-1
size: -

CDR3: CASSIGTPYGETQYF
DNA: TGTGCCAGTAGTATTGGAACCCCGTACGGAGAGACCCAGTACTTC
J: TRBJ2-5
D: -
V: TRBV19
size: -

CDR3: CASRKTGNQPQHF
DNA: TGTGCCAGCAGAAAGACAGGGAATCAGCCCCAGCATTTT
J: TRBJ1-5
D: TRBD1
V: TRBV27
size: -

CDR3: CASSLYTLTSLADTQYF
DNA: TGTGCCAGCAGCTTATACACCCTCACTTCCCTCGCAGATACGCAGTATTTT
J: TRBJ2-3
D: -
V: TRBV7-2
size: -

CDR3: CSASEGSAKNIQYF
DNA: TGCAGTGCTAGTGAGGGGTCAGCCAAAAACATTCAGTACTTC
J: TRBJ2-4
D: -
V: TRBV20-1
size: few

CDR3: CATSVTSGIYEQYF
DNA: TGTGCCACCAGCGTGACTAGCGGGATTTACGAGCAGTACTTC
J: TRBJ2-7
D: TRBD2
V: TRBV27
size: -

CDR3: CASSYGREETQYF
DNA: TGTGCCAGTAGTTACGGAAGGGAAGAGACCCAGTACTTC
J: TRBJ2-5
D: -
V: TRBV19
size: -

CDR3: CASSQEGLQGDSGYTF
DNA: TGCGCCAGCAGCCAAGAGGGGCTACAGGGGGATAGTGGCTACACCTTC
J: TRBJ1-2
D: TRBD1
V: TRBV4-3
size: -

CDR3: CASSRPPRLDTDTQYF
DNA: TGTGCCAGCAGCCGCCCGCCGAGGCTAGACACAGATACGCAGTATTTT
J: TRBJ2-3
D: -
V: TRBV7-8
size: few

CDR3: CASSLKGGLETQYF
DNA: TGTGCCAGCAGTTTAAAGGGGGGACTAGAGACCCAGTACTTC
J: TRBJ2-5
D: -
V: TRBV28
size: few

CDR3: CAIRETPDSGNTIYF
DNA: TGTGCCATCCGTGAAACTCCCGACTCTGGAAACACCATATATTTT
J: TRBJ1-3
D: -
V: TRBV6-1
size: -

CDR3: CASSIAAGATGELFF
DNA: TGTGCCAGTAGTATAGCCGCCGGGGCGACCGGGGAGCTGTTTTTT
J: TRBJ2-2
D: -
V: TRBV19
size: -

CDR3: CASLPGQMNTEAFF
DNA: TGTGCCAGCCTCCCGGGACAGATGAACACTGAAGCTTTCTTT
J: TRBJ1-1
D: TRBD1
V: TRBV6-1
size: -

CDR3: CASSLAGETQYF
DNA: TGTGCCAGCAGCTTGGCGGGTGAGACCCAGTACTTC
J: TRBJ2-5
D: -
V: TRBV5-4
size: -

CDR3: CASSQLAGGQTQYF
DNA: TGCGCCAGCAGCCAACTAGCGGGAGGGCAGACCCAGTACTTC
J: TRBJ2-5
D: TRBD2
V: TRBV5-1
size: -

CDR3: CSARSQGYNSPLHF
DNA: TGCAGTGCTAGGTCGCAGGGTTATAATTCACCCCTCCACTTT
J: TRBJ1-6
D: -
V: TRBV20-1
size: -

CDR3: CASSGWAGANVLTF
DNA: TGTGCCAGTAGCGGGTGGGCTGGGGCCAACGTCCTGACTTTC
J: TRBJ2-6
D: -
V: TRBV19
size: few

CDR3: CASSFSLGSEQYF
DNA: TGTGCCAGCAGCTTTTCTTTAGGTTCCGAGCAGTACTTC
J: TRBJ2-7
D: -
V: TRBV5-4
size: -

CDR3: CASSSGTSGIRPGNEQFF
DNA: TGTGCCAGCAGTTCCGGGACTAGCGGGATCCGGCCGGGCAATGAGCAGTTCTTC
J: TRBJ2-1
D: TRBD2
V: TRBV6-5
size: -

CDR3: CASSRTTYEQYF
DNA: TGTGCCAGCAGTAGGACGACTTACGAGCAGTACTTC
J: TRBJ2-7
D: -
V: TRBV28
size: -

CDR3: CASSPSWVDTQYF
DNA: TGTGCCAGCAGTCCGTCTTGGGTGGATACGCAGTATTTT
J: TRBJ2-3
D: -
V: TRBV27
size: -

CDR3: CASSDRGETQYF
DNA: TGTGCCAGCAGTGATCGCGGGGAGACCCAGTACTTC
J: TRBJ2-5
D: -
V: TRBV6-1
size: few

CDR3: CASSRRPGGPDTQYF
DNA: TGTGCCAGCAGTCGGAGACCCGGGGGCCCCGATACGCAGTATTTT
J: TRBJ2-3
D: -
V: TRBV25-1
size: -

CDR3: CSASSGSTYNEQFF
DNA: TGCAGTGCTTCTAGCGGGAGCACCTACAATGAGCAGTTCTTC
J: TRBJ2-1
D: TRBD2
V: TRBV20-1
size: -

CDR3: CASSVSGGGSPLHF
DNA: TGTGCCAGCAGTGTGTCTGGGGGGGGGTCACCCCTCCACTTT
J: TRBJ1-6
D: -
V: TRBV6-1
size: -

CDR3: CAWGTVNYGYTF
DNA: TGTGCCTGGGGGACAGTTAACTATGGCTACACCTTC
J: TRBJ1-2
D: TRBD1
V: TRBV30
size: -

CDR3: CATSDSLLSANEQYF
DNA: TGTGCCACCAGTGATTCGCTCCTCAGCGCGAACGAGCAGTACTTC
J: TRBJ2-7
D: -
V: TRBV24-1
size: -

CDR3: CSARRNEKLFF
DNA: TGCAGTGCTAGGCGAAATGAAAAACTGTTTTTT
J: TRBJ1-4
D: -
V: TRBV20-1
size: -

CDR3: CASTSDRTQPQHF
DNA: TGTGCCAGTACCTCGGACAGGACCCAGCCCCAGCATTTT
J: TRBJ1-5
D: TRBD1
V: TRBV19
size: -

CDR3: CASRPGQGQSVVGKLFF
DNA: TGTGCCAGTAGACCAGGACAGGGGCAATCTGTAGTCGGAAAACTGTTTTTT
J: TRBJ1-4
D: TRBD1
V: TRBV19
size: -

CDR3: CASSYTANYGYTF
DNA: TGTGCCAGCAGTTACACAGCTAACTATGGCTACACCTTC
J: TRBJ1-2
D: -
V: TRBV6-5
size: few

CDR3: CATRKLAGADTQYF
DNA: TGTGCCACGCGAAAACTAGCGGGAGCAGATACGCAGTATTTT
J: TRBJ2-3
D: TRBD2
V: TRBV28
size: -

CDR3: CASSYGETQYF
DNA: TGTGCCAGCAGTTACGGGGAGACCCAGTACTTC
J: TRBJ2-5
D: -
V: TRBV6-5
size: few

CDR3: CASSLNWQWPQHF
DNA: TGTGCCAGCAGTTTAAACTGGCAGTGGCCCCAGCATTTT
J: TRBJ1-5
D: -
V: TRBV28
size: few

CDR3: CASIISTAQETQYF
DNA: TGTGCCAGCATTATCTCGACAGCTCAAGAGACCCAGTACTTC
J: TRBJ2-5
D: -
V: TRBV6-2/TRBV6-3
size: -

CDR3: CASSLGAGNQPQHF
DNA: TGTGCCAGCAGCCTAGGGGCCGGGAATCAGCCCCAGCATTTT
J: TRBJ1-5
D: -
V: TRBV11-1
size: -

CDR3: CASSWGGRGNTIYF
DNA: TGTGCCAGCAGTTGGGGCGGCCGTGGAAACACCATATATTTT
J: TRBJ1-3
D: -
V: TRBV6-5
size: -

CDR3: CASSHYRTGEETQYF
DNA: TGTGCCAGCAGCCATTACCGGACAGGGGAAGAGACCCAGTACTTC
J: TRBJ2-5
D: TRBD1
V: TRBV7-9
size: -

CDR3: CASSFQTPNTGELFF
DNA: TGTGCCAGCAGTTTTCAGACACCGAACACCGGGGAGCTGTTTTTT
J: TRBJ2-2
D: -
V: TRBV28
size: -

CDR3: CASSNGGAENTEAFF
DNA: TGTGCCAGCAGCAACGGGGGGGCAGAGAACACTGAAGCTTTCTTT
J: TRBJ1-1
D: -
V: TRBV6-2/TRBV6-3
size: few

CDR3: CASSLSRQDYNEQFF
DNA: TGTGCCAGCAGTTTATCGAGGCAGGACTACAATGAGCAGTTCTTC
J: TRBJ2-1
D: -
V: TRBV27
size: -

CDR3: CASSFDREGAFF
DNA: TGCGCCAGCAGCTTCGACAGGGAAGGAGCTTTCTTT
J: TRBJ1-1
D: TRBD1
V: TRBV5-1
size: -

CDR3: CSARDLTGTYGYTF
DNA: TGCAGTGCTAGAGATCTGACAGGGACTTATGGCTACACCTTC
J: TRBJ1-2
D: TRBD1
V: TRBV20-1
size: -

CDR3: CASSGTVGTDTQYF
DNA: TGTGCCAGCAGTGGGACAGTGGGCACAGATACGCAGTATTTT
J: TRBJ2-3
D: TRBD1
V: TRBV28
size: -

CDR3: CASSLWGLMRDTQYF
DNA: TGTGCCAGCAGTTTATGGGGACTAATGAGAGATACGCAGTATTTT
J: TRBJ2-3
D: TRBD2
V: TRBV27
size: -

CDR3: CASSARNNEQYF
DNA: TGTGCCAGCAGCGCTCGTAATAACGAGCAGTACTTC
J: TRBJ2-7
D: -
V: TRBV7-9
size: -